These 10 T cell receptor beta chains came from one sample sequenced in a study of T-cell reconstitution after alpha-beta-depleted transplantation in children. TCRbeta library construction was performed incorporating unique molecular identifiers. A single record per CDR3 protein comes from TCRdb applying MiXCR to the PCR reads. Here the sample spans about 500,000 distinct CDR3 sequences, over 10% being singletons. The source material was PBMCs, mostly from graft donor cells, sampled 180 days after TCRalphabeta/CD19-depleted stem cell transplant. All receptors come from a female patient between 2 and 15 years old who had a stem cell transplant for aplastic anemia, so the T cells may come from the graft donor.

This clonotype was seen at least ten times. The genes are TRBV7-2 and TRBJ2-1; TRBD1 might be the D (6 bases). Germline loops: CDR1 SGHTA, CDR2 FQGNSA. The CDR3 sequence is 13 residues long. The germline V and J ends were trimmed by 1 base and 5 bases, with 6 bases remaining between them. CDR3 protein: CASSLDRDNEQFF. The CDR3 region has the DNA TGTGCCAGCAGCTTAGACAGGGACAATGAGCAGTTCTTC. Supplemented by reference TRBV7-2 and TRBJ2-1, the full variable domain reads GAGVSQSPSNKVTEKGKDVELRCDPISGHTALYWYRQSLGQGLEFLIYFQGNSAPDKSGLPSDRFSAERTGGSVSTLTIQRTQQEDSAVYLCASSLDRDNEQFFGPGTRLTVL.

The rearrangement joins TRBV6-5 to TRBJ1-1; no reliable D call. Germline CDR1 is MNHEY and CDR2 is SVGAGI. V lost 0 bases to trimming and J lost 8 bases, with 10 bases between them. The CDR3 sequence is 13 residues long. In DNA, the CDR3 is TGTGCCAGCAGTTACTCGAGATGGGCAGAAGCTTTCTTT. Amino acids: CASSYSRWAEAFF.

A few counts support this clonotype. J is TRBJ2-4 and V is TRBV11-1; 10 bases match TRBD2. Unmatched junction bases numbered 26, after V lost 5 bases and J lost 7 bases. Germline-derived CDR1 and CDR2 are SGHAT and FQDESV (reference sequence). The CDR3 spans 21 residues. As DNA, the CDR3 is TGTGCCAGCAGCCCGATTGGAGTCCCGACTAGCGGGCCTGGCGGGGGGAACATTCAGTACTTC. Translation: CASSPIGVPTSGPGGGNIQYF.

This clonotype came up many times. This CDR3 is CSVADNRASGANVLTF. In DNA, the CDR3 is TGCAGCGTTGCCGACAATAGGGCCTCTGGGGCCAACGTCCTGACTTTC. The gene calls are TRBV29-1 and TRBJ2-6; D not certain. This CDR3 is built from 16 residues. CDR1 is SQVTM and CDR2 is ANQGSEA in the germline V gene. V was cut by 4 bases and J by 0 bases, with 13 bases left in between.

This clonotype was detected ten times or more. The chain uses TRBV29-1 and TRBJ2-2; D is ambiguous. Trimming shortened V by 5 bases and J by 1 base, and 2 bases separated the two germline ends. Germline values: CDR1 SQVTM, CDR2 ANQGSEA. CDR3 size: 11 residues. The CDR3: CSVLNTGELFF. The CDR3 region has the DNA TGCAGCGTTCTGAACACCGGGGAGCTGTTTTTT.

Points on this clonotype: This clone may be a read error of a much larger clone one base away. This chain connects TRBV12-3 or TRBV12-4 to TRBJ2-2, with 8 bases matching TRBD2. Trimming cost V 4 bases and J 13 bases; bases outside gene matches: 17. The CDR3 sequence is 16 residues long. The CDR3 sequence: CASSSQWVAGLSGLFF. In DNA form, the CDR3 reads TGTGCCAGCAGTTCCCAGTGGGTAGCGGGACTGTCGGGGCTGTTTTTT.

CDR3 in amino acids: CASSQDVGAKPQHF. Here the CDR3 DNA reads TGCGCCAGCAGCCAAGATGTCGGAGCGAAGCCCCAGCATTTT. The chain couples TRBV4-3 to TRBJ1-5; D ambiguous. The CDR3 has 14 residues. Germline assignment: CDR1 LGHNA and CDR2 YSLEER. Trimming left V 0 bases short and J 8 bases short, with 11 bases between.

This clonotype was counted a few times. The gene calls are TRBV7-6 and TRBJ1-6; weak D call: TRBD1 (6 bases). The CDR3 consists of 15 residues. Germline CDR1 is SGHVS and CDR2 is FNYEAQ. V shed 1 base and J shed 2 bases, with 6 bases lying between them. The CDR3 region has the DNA TGTGCCAGCAGCTTAGACAGGGCCTATAATTCACCCCTCCACTTT. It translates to CASSLDRAYNSPLHF.

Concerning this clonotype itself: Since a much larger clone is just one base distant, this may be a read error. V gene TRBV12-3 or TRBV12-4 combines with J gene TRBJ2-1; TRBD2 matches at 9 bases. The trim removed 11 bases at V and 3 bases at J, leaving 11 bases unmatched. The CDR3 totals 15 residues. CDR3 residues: CAGTPSSGVYNEQFF. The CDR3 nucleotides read TGTGCCGGCACCCCTTCTAGCGGGGTCTACAATGAGCAGTTCTTC.

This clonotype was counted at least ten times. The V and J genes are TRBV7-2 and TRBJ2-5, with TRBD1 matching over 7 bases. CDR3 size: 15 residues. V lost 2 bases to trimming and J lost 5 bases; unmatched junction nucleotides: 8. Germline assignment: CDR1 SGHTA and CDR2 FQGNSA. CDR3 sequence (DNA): TGTGCCAGCAGCTTAAAGGGGGCGCGACGGGAGACCCAGTACTTC. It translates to CASSLKGARRETQYF.